This is a list of T cell receptor beta chains from one sample in a study of blood T cell repertoires in COVID-19. The repertoire was sequenced with immunoSEQ multiplex PCR; TCRdb's copy has only in-frame clones and lacks some. The profile shows 90,000 to 120,000 clones, about four fifths of them singletons. The specimen was peripheral blood. These receptors were taken from a man aged 60 to 75 with acute or convalescent COVID-19. Both conserved end residues are part of each CDR3. D genes are given only for firm matches. Some rows have no size entry. The others give once, few or many, or a class for an expanded clone.

clone size	J gene	D gene	V gene	CDR3 DNA	CDR3 protein
NA	TRBJ1-1	TRBD1	TRBV6-4	TGTGCCAGCAAAACGACAGGGGAGACCACTGAAGCTTTCTTT	CASKTTGETTEAFF
NA	TRBJ1-1	NA	TRBV6-5	TGTGCCAGCAGTTCTGGGAGCACTGAAGCTTTCTTT	CASSSGSTEAFF
NA	TRBJ2-5	TRBD2	TRBV7-9	TGTGCCAGCAGCCGGCGGGAGTTGGAGACCCAGTACTTC	CASSRRELETQYF
once	TRBJ1-5	TRBD1	TRBV28	TGTGCCAGCGAGGGACAGAGTAATCAGCCCCAGCATTTT	CASEGQSNQPQHF
NA	TRBJ1-1	TRBD1	TRBV19	TGTGCCAGTAGTCGGGACAGGGGGCGGGTGAACACTGAAGCTTTCTTT	CASSRDRGRVNTEAFF
NA	TRBJ1-2	NA	TRBV6-5	TGTGCCAGCACCTACGATGCTAACTATGGCTACACCTTC	CASTYDANYGYTF
NA	TRBJ2-6	TRBD1	TRBV2	TGTGCCAGCAGGGGCGACAGGGGCTCTGGGGCCAACGTCCTGACTTTC	CASRGDRGSGANVLTF
NA	TRBJ2-5	TRBD2	TRBV28	TGTGCCAGCAGTCAAAGGACTAGCGGGGGAGAGACCCAGTACTTC	CASSQRTSGGETQYF
NA	TRBJ2-7	TRBD1	TRBV5-1	TGCGCCAGCAGCTCCGGGACAGGTGGCGAGCAGTACTTC	CASSSGTGGEQYF
NA	TRBJ2-2	TRBD1	TRBV19	TGTGCCAGTAGTCCAGACAGGGCCTCCGGGGAGCTGTTTTTT	CASSPDRASGELFF
NA	TRBJ1-1	NA	TRBV7-6	TGTGCCAGCAGCCAACTCTCCGGGGGAACAGGCAAAGCTTTCTTT	CASSQLSGGTGKAFF
NA	TRBJ1-6	NA	TRBV6-1	TGTGCCAGCAGTGAAAGGATAGGGGCCTCACCCCTCCACTTT	CASSERIGASPLHF
NA	TRBJ2-6	TRBD2	TRBV7-8	TGTGCCAGCAGCTTAAGCGGGAGAACCTCTGGGGCCAACGTCCTGACTTTC	CASSLSGRTSGANVLTF
NA	TRBJ2-5	NA	TRBV5-1	TGCGCCAGCAGCTTGGGTCCGGAGACCCAGTACTTC	CASSLGPETQYF
NA	TRBJ2-2	NA	TRBV7-2	TGTGCCAGCAGCTTAGCGACAGGCGCCGGGGAGCTGTTTTTT	CASSLATGAGELFF
NA	TRBJ2-3	TRBD1	TRBV19	TGTGCCAGTAGTGCCAGGGGGTCAGATACGCAGTATTTT	CASSARGSDTQYF
NA	TRBJ2-5	NA	TRBV9	TGTGCCAGCGCCTCGTCGCAGGGCCGGGAGACCCAGTACTTC	CASASSQGRETQYF
NA	TRBJ2-2	TRBD2	TRBV18	TGTGCCAGCTCACCACGGGGACCTAGCGGGAGGGAGAAGGGCGGGGAGCTGTTTTTT	CASSPRGPSGREKGGELFF
NA	TRBJ1-2	NA	TRBV11-2	TGTGCCAGCAGCTTAGTAGGAGGGGATTATGGCTACACCTTC	CASSLVGGDYGYTF
NA	TRBJ1-5	NA	TRBV12-3/TRBV12-4	TGTGCCAGCAGTTGGGCATCGAATCAGCCCCAGCATTTT	CASSWASNQPQHF
NA	TRBJ2-7	NA	TRBV6-5	TGTGCCAGCAGTTACTCCGGGTCTGGGTACGAGCAGTACTTC	CASSYSGSGYEQYF
NA	TRBJ2-3	NA	TRBV12-1	TGTGCCAGCAGCCTTCTTCTCGGGAGACCCCCCAGGGCAGATACGCAGTATTTT	CASSLLLGRPPRADTQYF
NA	TRBJ1-2	TRBD1	TRBV5-1	TGCGCCAGCAGCTTGGGGACAGGGGAGGGGGCTGCGAACACCTTC	CASSLGTGEGAANTF
NA	TRBJ2-1	NA	TRBV24-1	TGTGCCACCAGTTCGCCAGGGGACTACAATGAGCAGTTCTTC	CATSSPGDYNEQFF
NA	TRBJ1-5	NA	TRBV6-2/TRBV6-3	TGTGCCAGCAGTTACCCAGGGTACAATCAGCCCCAGCATTTT	CASSYPGYNQPQHF
NA	TRBJ1-5	NA	TRBV6-5	TGTGCCAGCATCCAGGACATAGGCGGACAGCCCCAGCATTTT	CASIQDIGGQPQHF
NA	TRBJ1-5	NA	TRBV27	TGTGCCAGCAGTCCTAGGGGAGGGCAGCCCCAGCATTTT	CASSPRGGQPQHF
NA	TRBJ2-3	TRBD2	TRBV7-2	TGTGCCAGCAGCACGGGACTAGCGGGAGGGCCGAGGACGGATACGCAGTATTTT	CASSTGLAGGPRTDTQYF
NA	TRBJ2-5	NA	TRBV2	TGTGCCAGCAGCGAACAGGGCCCCCAAGAGACCCAGTACTTC	CASSEQGPQETQYF
NA	TRBJ2-7	TRBD1	TRBV5-1	TGCGCCAGCAGCCCTCTGGGACAGGGAGGCTACGAGCAGTACTTC	CASSPLGQGGYEQYF
NA	TRBJ2-2	NA	TRBV5-1	TGCGCCAGCAGCCCATACACCGGGGAGCTGTTTTTT	CASSPYTGELFF
NA	TRBJ1-3	TRBD1	TRBV9	TGTGCCAGCAGCGTAGAAGTAAGGACAGGGTCTGGAAACACCATATATTTT	CASSVEVRTGSGNTIYF
once	TRBJ1-3	TRBD1	TRBV28	TGTGCCAGCAGGAGGACTGGGACAGGGTCTGGAAACACCATATATTTT	CASRRTGTGSGNTIYF
few	TRBJ2-5	TRBD2	TRBV5-1	TGCGCCAGCAGCTTGGGCCTAGCGGGAGGCATGGGGGAGACCCAGTACTTC	CASSLGLAGGMGETQYF
NA	TRBJ2-5	TRBD2	TRBV7-8	TGTGCCAGCAGCCCCGGGACTAGCGGGATGGAGACCCAGTACTTC	CASSPGTSGMETQYF
NA	TRBJ2-2	TRBD2	TRBV5-1	TGCGCCAGCAGCTTGGAGGCGGGAGGGCCGACCACCGGGGAGCTGTTTTTT	CASSLEAGGPTTGELFF
NA	TRBJ2-1	NA	TRBV5-1	TGCGCCAGCAGCCACAGGATCGCGGACAATGAGCAGTTCTTC	CASSHRIADNEQFF